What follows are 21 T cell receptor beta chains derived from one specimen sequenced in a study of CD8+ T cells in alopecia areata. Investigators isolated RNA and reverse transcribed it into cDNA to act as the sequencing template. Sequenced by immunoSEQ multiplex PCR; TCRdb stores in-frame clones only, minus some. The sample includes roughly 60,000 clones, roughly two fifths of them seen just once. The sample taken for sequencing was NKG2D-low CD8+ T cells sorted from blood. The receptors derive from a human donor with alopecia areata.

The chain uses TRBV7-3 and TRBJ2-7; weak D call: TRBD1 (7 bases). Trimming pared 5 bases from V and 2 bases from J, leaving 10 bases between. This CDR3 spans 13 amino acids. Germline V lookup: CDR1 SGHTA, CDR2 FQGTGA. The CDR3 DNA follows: TGTGCCAGCAGCCAGGGGGGCCCCTACGAGCAGTACTTC. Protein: CASSQGGPYEQYF. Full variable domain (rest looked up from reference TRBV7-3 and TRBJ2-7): GAGVSQTPSNKVTEKGKYVELRCDPISGHTALYWYRQSLGQGPEFLIYFQGTGAADDSGLPNDRFFAVRPEGSVSTLKIQRTERGDSAVYLCASSQGGPYEQYFGPGTRLTVT.

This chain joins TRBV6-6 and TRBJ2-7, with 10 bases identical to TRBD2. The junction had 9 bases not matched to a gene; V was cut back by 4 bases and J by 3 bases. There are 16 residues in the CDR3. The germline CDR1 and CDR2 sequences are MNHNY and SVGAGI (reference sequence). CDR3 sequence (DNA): TGTGCCAGCAGTTCGGAGCGGGAGGGCGCTATCTACGAGCAGTACTTC. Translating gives CASSSEREGAIYEQYF.

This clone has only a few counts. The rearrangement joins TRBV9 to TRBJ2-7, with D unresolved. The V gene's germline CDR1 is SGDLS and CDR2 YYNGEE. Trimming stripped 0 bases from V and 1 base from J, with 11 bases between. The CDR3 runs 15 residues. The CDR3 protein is CASSVVDGFSYEQYF. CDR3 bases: TGTGCCAGCAGCGTAGTTGACGGATTTTCCTACGAGCAGTACTTC.

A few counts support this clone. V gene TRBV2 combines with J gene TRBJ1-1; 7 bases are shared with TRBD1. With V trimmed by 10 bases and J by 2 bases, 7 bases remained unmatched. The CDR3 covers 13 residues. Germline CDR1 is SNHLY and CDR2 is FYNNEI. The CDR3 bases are TGTGCCACCGGACAGGCGGAAAACACTGAAGCTTTCTTT. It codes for CATGQAENTEAFF.

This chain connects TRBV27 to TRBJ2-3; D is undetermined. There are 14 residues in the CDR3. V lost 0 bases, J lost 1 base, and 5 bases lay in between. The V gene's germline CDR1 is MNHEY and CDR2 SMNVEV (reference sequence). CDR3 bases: TGTGCCAGCAGTTTATCCCCGCGCACAGATACGCAGTATTTT. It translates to CASSLSPRTDTQYF.

The CDR3 nucleotides read TGCGCCAGCAGCTTGGATGGGTACACCTACGAGCAGTACTTC. It specifies CASSLDGYTYEQYF. The gene calls are TRBV5-1 and TRBJ2-7; D is undetermined. Trimming shortened V by 0 bases and J by 2 bases, and 9 bases separated the two germline ends. CDR3 length equals 14 residues. Germline V lookup: CDR1 SGHRS, CDR2 YFSETQ.

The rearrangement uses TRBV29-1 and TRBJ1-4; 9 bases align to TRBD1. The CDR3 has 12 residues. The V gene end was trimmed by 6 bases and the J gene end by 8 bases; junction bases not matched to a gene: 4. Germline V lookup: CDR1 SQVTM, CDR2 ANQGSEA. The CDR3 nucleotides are TGCAGCGTCGGGACAGGGCGAGAAAAACTGTTTTTT. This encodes CSVGTGREKLFF.

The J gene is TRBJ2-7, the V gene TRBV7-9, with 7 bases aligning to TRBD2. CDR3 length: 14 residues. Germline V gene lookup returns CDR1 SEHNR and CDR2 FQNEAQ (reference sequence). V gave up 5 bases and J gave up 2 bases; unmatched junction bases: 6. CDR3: CASSPSGRAYEQYF. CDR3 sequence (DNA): TGTGCCAGCAGCCCCAGTGGGAGGGCCTACGAGCAGTACTTC. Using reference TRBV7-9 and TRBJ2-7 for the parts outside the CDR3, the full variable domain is DTGVSQNPRHKITKRGQNVTFRCDPISEHNRLYWYRQTLGQGPEFLTYFQNEAQLEKSRLLSDRFSAERPKGSFSTLEIQRTEQGDSAMYLCASSPSGRAYEQYFGPGTRLTVT.

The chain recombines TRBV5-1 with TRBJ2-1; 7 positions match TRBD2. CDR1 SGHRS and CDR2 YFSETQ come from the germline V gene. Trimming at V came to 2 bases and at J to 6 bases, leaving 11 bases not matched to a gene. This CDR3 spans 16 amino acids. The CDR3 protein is CASSFSRELSRNEQFF. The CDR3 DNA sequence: TGCGCCAGCAGCTTTTCGCGGGAGCTAAGTCGCAATGAGCAGTTCTTC.

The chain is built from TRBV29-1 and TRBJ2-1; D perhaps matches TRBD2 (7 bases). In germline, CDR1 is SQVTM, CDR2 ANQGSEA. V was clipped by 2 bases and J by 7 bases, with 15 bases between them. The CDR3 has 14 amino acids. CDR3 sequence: CSVELAGARNEQFF. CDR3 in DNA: TGCAGCGTTGAATTGGCGGGGGCACGGAATGAGCAGTTCTTC.

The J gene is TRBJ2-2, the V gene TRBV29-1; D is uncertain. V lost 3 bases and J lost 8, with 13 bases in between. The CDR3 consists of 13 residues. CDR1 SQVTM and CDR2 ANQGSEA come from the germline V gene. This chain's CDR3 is CSVDYRAGGELFF. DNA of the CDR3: TGCAGCGTTGATTATCGGGCCGGGGGGGAGCTGTTTTTT.

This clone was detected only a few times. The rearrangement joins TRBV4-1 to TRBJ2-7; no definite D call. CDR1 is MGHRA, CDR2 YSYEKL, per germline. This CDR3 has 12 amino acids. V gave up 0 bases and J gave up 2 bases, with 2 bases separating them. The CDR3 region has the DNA TGCGCCAGCAGCCAAGATCCCTACGAGCAGTACTTC. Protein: CASSQDPYEQYF.

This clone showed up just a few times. CDR3 sequence: CAWNELSNQPQHF. The CDR3 coding sequence is TGTGCCTGGAATGAACTTAGCAATCAGCCCCAGCATTTT. The rearrangement joins TRBV30 to TRBJ1-5, with unresolved D. The CDR3 is 13 residues long. V gave up 4 bases and J gave up 0 bases, with 7 bases separating them. Germline V CDR1 and CDR2: GTSNPN, SVGIG (reference sequence).

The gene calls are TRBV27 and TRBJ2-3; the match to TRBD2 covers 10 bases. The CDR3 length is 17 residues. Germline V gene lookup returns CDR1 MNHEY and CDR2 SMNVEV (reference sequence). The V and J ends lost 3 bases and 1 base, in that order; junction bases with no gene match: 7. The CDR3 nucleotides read TGTGCCAGCAGTTTGCTCCTAACTAGCGGGGGCACAGATACGCAGTATTTT. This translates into CASSLLLTSGGTDTQYF.

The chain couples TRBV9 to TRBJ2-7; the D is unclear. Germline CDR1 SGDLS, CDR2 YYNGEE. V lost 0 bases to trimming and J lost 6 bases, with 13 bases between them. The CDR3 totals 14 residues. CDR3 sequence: CASSVAGGQFEQYF. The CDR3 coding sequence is TGTGCCAGCAGCGTAGCGGGCGGTCAGTTCGAGCAGTACTTC.

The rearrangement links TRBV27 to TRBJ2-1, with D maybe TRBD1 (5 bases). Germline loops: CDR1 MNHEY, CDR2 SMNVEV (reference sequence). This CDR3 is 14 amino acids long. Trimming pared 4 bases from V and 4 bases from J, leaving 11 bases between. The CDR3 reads CASSYPGLYNEQFF. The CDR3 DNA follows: TGTGCCAGCAGTTACCCAGGGCTATACAATGAGCAGTTCTTC.

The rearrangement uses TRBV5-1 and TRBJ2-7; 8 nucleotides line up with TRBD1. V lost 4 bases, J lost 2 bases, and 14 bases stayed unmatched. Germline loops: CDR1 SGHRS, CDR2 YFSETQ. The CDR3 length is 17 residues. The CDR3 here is CASSPILSDRATYEQYF. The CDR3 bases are TGCGCCAGCAGCCCAATCCTCTCGGACAGGGCGACCTACGAGCAGTACTTC.

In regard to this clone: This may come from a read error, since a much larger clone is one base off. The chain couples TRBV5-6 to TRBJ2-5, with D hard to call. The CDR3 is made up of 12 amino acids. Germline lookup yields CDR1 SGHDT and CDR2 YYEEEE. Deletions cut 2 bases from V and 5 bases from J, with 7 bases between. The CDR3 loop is CASSFVGETQYF. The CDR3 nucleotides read TGTGCCAGCAGCTTCGTCGGGGAGACCCAGTACTTC.

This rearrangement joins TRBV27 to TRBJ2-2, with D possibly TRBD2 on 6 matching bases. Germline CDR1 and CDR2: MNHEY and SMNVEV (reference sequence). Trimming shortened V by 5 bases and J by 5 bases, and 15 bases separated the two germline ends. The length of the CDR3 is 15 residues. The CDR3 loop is CASSNGGLPTGELFF. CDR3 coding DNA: TGTGCCAGCAGTAACGGGGGACTTCCAACCGGGGAGCTGTTTTTT.

The CDR3 here is CSVGWRESSYEQYF. The CDR3 nucleotides are TGCAGCGTGGGGTGGCGGGAGAGTTCCTACGAGCAGTACTTC. The chain combines TRBV29-1 with TRBJ2-5, with 7 positions matching TRBD2. TRBJ2-7 matches the DNA end more closely, so the J call is doubtful. Germline values: CDR1 SQVTM, CDR2 ANQGSEA. The CDR3 totals 14 residues.

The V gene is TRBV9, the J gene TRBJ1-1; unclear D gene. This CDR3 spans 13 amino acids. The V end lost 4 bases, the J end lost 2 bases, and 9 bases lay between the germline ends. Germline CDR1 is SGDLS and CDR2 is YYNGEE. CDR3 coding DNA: TGTGCCAGCAGCCCACCGGGAAACACTGAAGCTTTCTTT. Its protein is CASSPPGNTEAFF.